One and the same sample provided the 4 T cell receptor beta chains below, sequenced in a study of T cell changes during pregnancy in multiple sclerosis (dated by TCRdb to between 2017 and 2020). Preparation of the library involved the immunoSEQ multiplex PCR assay. TCRdb limited this immuneACCESS table to in-frame rearrangements with V and J called. A share of clones is missing; checked studies link under half to unresolved V genes, and the rest is unexplained. The sample yields roughly 89,000 clones; approximately 95% were counted once. The ten largest account for about 1.7% of the sample. The sequencing here drew on peripheral blood, taken after pregnancy. The receptors here all came from a female donor in good health, enrolled as a control in a pregnancy study.

The chain recombines TRBV28 with TRBJ1-2, with D uncertain. The germline V gene encodes CDR1 MDHEN and CDR2 SYDVKM. The CDR3 runs to 14 residues. The V end was cut by 8 bases, the J end by 7 bases, with 20 bases between. This chain's CDR3 is CASGYPLTEGGYTF. CDR3 nucleotides: TGTGCCAGCGGTTACCCGCTTACTGAGGGTGGCTACACCTTC.

This clone was observed a single time. The chain uses TRBV6-1 and TRBJ1-5; D remains unclear. The CDR3 consists of 16 residues. Between the trimmed V and J ends, which lost 2 bases and 2 bases, there was a span of 13 bases. Germline V gene sequence: CDR1 MNHNS, CDR2 SASEGT. The CDR3 spells CASSELTVIGNQPQHF. CDR3 nucleotides: TGTGCCAGCAGTGAATTAACGGTGATAGGCAATCAGCCCCAGCATTTT.

The chain couples TRBV18 to TRBJ2-1, with 12 bases matching TRBD2. The CDR3 is 17 residues long. The V and J ends lost 2 bases and 7 bases, in that order; junction bases with no gene match: 9. Germline V lookup: CDR1 KGHSH, CDR2 LQKENI. CDR3 nucleotides: TGTGCCAGCTCACCAATCCCGGGACTAGCGGGTAGGAATGAGCAGTTCTTC. Residues: CASSPIPGLAGRNEQFF. The full variable domain, its missing parts supplied by reference TRBV18 and TRBJ2-1, is NAGVMQNPRHLVRRRGQEARLRCSPMKGHSHVYWYRQLPEEGLKFMVYLQKENIIDESGMPKERFSAEFPKEGPSILRIQQVVRGDSAAYFCASSPIPGLAGRNEQFFGPGTRLTVL.

V is TRBV7-2 and J is TRBJ2-7; TRBD1 aligns across 7 bases. The ends lost 3 bases at V and 2 bases at J; junction bases unmatched: 4. The CDR3 sequence is 14 residues long. Looked up from germline, CDR1 is SGHTA and CDR2 is FQGNSA. As DNA, the CDR3 is TGTGCCAGCAGCTTGGACAGGCCGACCTACGAGCAGTACTTC. The encoded protein is CASSLDRPTYEQYF. The whole variable domain, filled in from reference TRBV7-2 and TRBJ2-7, reads GAGVSQSPSNKVTEKGKDVELRCDPISGHTALYWYRQSLGQGLEFLIYFQGNSAPDKSGLPSDRFSAERTGGSVSTLTIQRTQQEDSAVYLCASSLDRPTYEQYFGPGTRLTVT.